This TCR beta chain was recorded in a study of PD-L1 blockade in urothelial cancer. V lost 7 bases, J lost 8 bases, and 11 bases stayed unmatched. CDR3 length equals 13 residues. The germline V gene has CDR1 SGHRS and CDR2 YFSETQ. TCRdb's table, derived via immunoSEQ multiplex PCR, lists solely in-frame clones and lacks some. Altogether under 95,000 clones are present, about four fifths being singletons, with the ten largest covering 2% to 2.5%. The time point is: pretreatment peripheral blood. This TCR was sampled from a man in his sixties with urothelial cancer. The specimen was PBMCs, collected around atezolizumab (anti-PD-L1) treatment. The chain joins TRBV5-1 to TRBJ1-2; 7 nucleotides agree with TRBD1. The DNA for the CDR3 is TGCGCCAGCGCACAGGGGAATCAGGGGGGCTACACCTTC. It specifies CASAQGNQGGYTF.